The next 8 T cell receptor beta chains were all read from a single sample in a study of neurological immune-mediated disorders (dated by TCRdb to about 2019). The protocol used for the library was 5' RACE. Data came from an Illumina HiSeq 2500. TCRdb ran its own pipeline on the public reads, namely fastp trimming at Q25 and MiXCR clone calling, and kept in-frame beta chains. Each entry merges the rows of one CDR3 protein and shows their most common DNA and genes. The sample table holds roughly 60,000 distinct CDR3 sequences, of which 9.5% to 12% were seen once. In total, the top ten clones hold 1.8% of the sample. Sequencing input: PBMCs. The receptors were gathered from a man in his 60s in good health.

Many counts were recorded for this clonotype. The chain joins TRBV6-2 or TRBV6-3 to TRBJ1-4; D uncertain. The CDR3 extends over 12 amino acids. Germline-derived CDR1 and CDR2 are MNHEY and SVGEGT. Between the trimmed V and J ends, which lost 2 bases and 11 bases, there was a span of 9 bases. The CDR3 here is CASSYDERKLFF. CDR3 sequence (DNA): TGTGCCAGCAGTTACGACGAGAGGAAACTGTTTTTT.

This clonotype was picked up many times. The CDR3 DNA follows: TGTGCCAGCAGCTTAGCGGCTCAGGGAGCCAAAAACATTCAGTACTTC. Amino acids: CASSLAAQGAKNIQYF. The J gene is TRBJ2-4, the V gene TRBV7-2; D possibly corresponds to TRBD1 (5 bases). CDR1 is SGHTA and CDR2 is FQGNSA in the germline V gene. The CDR3 has 16 residues. The V end was cut by 0 bases, the J end by 0 bases, with 9 bases between.

This clonotype appeared many times. The genes are TRBV5-1 and TRBJ1-5; D remains unclear. Trimming took off 2 bases at V and 2 bases at J, with 11 bases between the two ends. The CDR3 consists of 15 residues. Germline V gives CDR1 SGHRS, CDR2 YFSETQ. The CDR3 loop is CASSFGGDRNQPQHF. The CDR3 region has the DNA TGCGCCAGCAGCTTTGGCGGAGATCGCAATCAGCCCCAGCATTTT.

This clonotype was counted many times. The chain couples TRBV5-4 to TRBJ2-3; D is perhaps TRBD1 or TRBD2 (5 bases each). The V and J ends lost 7 bases and 4 bases respectively, with 13 bases between them. CDR3 length: 13 amino acids. Germline V gives CDR1 SGHNT, CDR2 YYREEE (reference sequence). CDR3 region: CASRPGSADTQYF. The CDR3 DNA is TGTGCCAGCCGCCCAGGGAGCGCAGATACGCAGTATTTT.

The table lists this clonotype with many counts. The chain joins TRBV2 to TRBJ2-6; D gene unclear. The CDR3 runs 15 residues. Looked up from germline, CDR1 is SNHLY and CDR2 is FYNNEI. The V end lost 6 bases, the J end lost 0 bases, and 9 bases lay between the germline ends. The CDR3 loop reads CASRSGASGANVLTF. The CDR3 DNA is TGTGCCAGCAGGTCAGGTGCCTCTGGGGCCAACGTCCTGACTTTC.

This clonotype was observed many times. The chain combines TRBV4-3 with TRBJ1-3; perhaps TRBD1 as D (5 bases). Germline V gene data show CDR1 as LGHNA and CDR2 as YSLEER. This CDR3 spans 16 amino acids. Trimming stripped 0 bases from V and 0 bases from J, with 9 bases between. The CDR3 DNA is TGCGCCAGCAGCCAAGACCAGGGAGACTCTGGAAACACCATATATTTT. Encoded protein: CASSQDQGDSGNTIYF.

In the case of this clonotype: An end of the junction does not agree with germline; a read error may underlie this. The V and J genes are TRBV18 and TRBJ1-3; no reliable D call. This CDR3 has 16 amino acids. Germline V gene data show CDR1 as KGHSH and CDR2 as LQKENI. CDR3 sequence: CASSPTTLGPGNTMYF. The DNA of the CDR3 is TGTGCCAGCTCACCCACAACCCTCGGACCTGGAAACACCATGTATTTT.

This clonotype was seen many times. The chain links TRBV7-2 to TRBJ2-1, with 8 positions matching TRBD2. Germline CDR1 is SGHTA and CDR2 is FQGNSA. The junction had 7 bases not matched to a gene; V was cut back by 5 bases and J by 4 bases. CDR3 length: 15 residues. This chain's CDR3 is CASSTRGGNYNEQFF. In nucleotides, the CDR3 is TGTGCCAGCAGCACTCGCGGGGGGAATTACAATGAGCAGTTCTTC.